This is a list of T cell receptor beta chains from one sample in a study of OX40 agonist ivuxolimab in advanced cancers. The data were produced by immunoSEQ multiplex PCR, yet TCRdb's version contains in-frame clones alone and is incomplete. Of under 95,000 clones in the sample, approximately 85% were seen once. This sample comprised CD4+ or CD8+ T cells sorted from blood, obtained in a trial of the OX40 agonist ivuxolimab. The receptors derive from an adult with an advanced solid tumor such as melanoma, head and neck, liver or kidney cancer. CDR3s leave out the opening cysteine and the closing phenylalanine or tryptophan. The order of the fields is D gene, V gene, clone size, J gene, CDR3 protein. D genes are given only for firm matches. Clone size is not always given. Where it is, it says once, few, many or a class for expanded clones.

D: -
V: TRBV19
size: -
J: TRBJ2-1
CDR3: ASSRGTRRSEQF

D: TRBD1
V: TRBV4-2
size: -
J: TRBJ1-2
CDR3: ASSQDNRGPNYGYT

D: TRBD2
V: TRBV23-1
size: few
J: TRBJ2-1
CDR3: ASSHPSGRVRINEQF

D: -
V: TRBV5-1
size: -
J: TRBJ2-1
CDR3: ASSAQGVSYNEQF

D: -
V: TRBV10-3
size: -
J: TRBJ2-5
CDR3: AISESIQGQETQY

D: -
V: TRBV19
size: few
J: TRBJ1-2
CDR3: ASSISQGIYGYT

D: TRBD1
V: TRBV5-1
size: -
J: TRBJ2-7
CDR3: ASGTTGSSYEQY

D: TRBD1
V: TRBV28
size: -
J: TRBJ1-5
CDR3: ASSLLWTGDQPQH

D: -
V: TRBV28
size: few
J: TRBJ2-1
CDR3: ASSFPVGGEQF

D: -
V: TRBV2
size: once
J: TRBJ2-5
CDR3: ASQEGQIEETQY

D: -
V: TRBV6-1
size: -
J: TRBJ1-1
CDR3: ASNIDGGNTEAF

D: -
V: TRBV28
size: -
J: TRBJ1-2
CDR3: ASRKGGTYNYGYT

D: -
V: TRBV5-5
size: -
J: TRBJ1-2
CDR3: ASSLTSKPGNGYT

D: TRBD1
V: TRBV12-5
size: once
J: TRBJ2-5
CDR3: ASGRGTGAPQETQY

D: TRBD2
V: TRBV2
size: -
J: TRBJ2-7
CDR3: ASSARTSFSEQY

D: -
V: TRBV15
size: -
J: TRBJ1-1
CDR3: ATSRDPQGIPTEAF

D: -
V: TRBV19
size: once
J: TRBJ2-7
CDR3: ASRGGDVASYEQY

D: -
V: TRBV5-5
size: -
J: TRBJ1-2
CDR3: ASSLSVQGVSGYT

D: -
V: TRBV5-1
size: -
J: TRBJ2-3
CDR3: ASSLAQGAYTQY

D: -
V: TRBV5-5
size: -
J: TRBJ2-5
CDR3: ASSFNGLGETQY

D: -
V: TRBV28
size: -
J: TRBJ2-5
CDR3: ASSLGGTFSETQY

D: -
V: TRBV6-5
size: -
J: TRBJ2-3
CDR3: ASRAGPKTLY

D: -
V: TRBV6-1
size: -
J: TRBJ2-7
CDR3: ASSEPAISYEQY

D: -
V: TRBV29-1
size: -
J: TRBJ2-3
CDR3: SVEGGVSTDTQY

D: -
V: TRBV7-9
size: -
J: TRBJ2-4
CDR3: ASSSSVFLAKNIQY

D: TRBD1
V: TRBV5-1
size: -
J: TRBJ2-5
CDR3: ASSLRFAGTGGETQY

D: -
V: TRBV4-2
size: -
J: TRBJ2-1
CDR3: ASSYEGRPYNEQF

D: -
V: TRBV29-1
size: -
J: TRBJ2-5
CDR3: SVEYSGSKTQY